The 30 T cell receptor beta chains listed next were all sequenced from one sample in a study of T cell repertoires in cytomegalovirus infection. For these receptors, no antigen is known. MiXCR, applied by TCRdb to the reads, yields one record per CDR3 protein. The data contain about 68,000 distinct CDR3 sequences, about 23% of them singletons. The specimen was PBMCs, sequenced either directly or after in vitro stimulation (not recorded which). The receptors were sampled from a human donor in good health (CMV status not recorded). Some clones in this sample may be carry-over from other donors' samples.

This rearrangement joins TRBV5-1 to TRBJ1-3; perhaps TRBD1 as D (5 bases). The CDR3 totals 13 residues. Deletions cut 5 bases from V and 4 bases from J, with 10 bases between. The germline V gene has CDR1 SGHRS and CDR2 YFSETQ. In nucleotides, the CDR3 is TGCGCCAGCAGACGAGGGGAGGGAAACACCATATATTTT. It yields the protein CASRRGEGNTIYF. Based on the CDR3 plus reference TRBV5-1 and TRBJ1-3, the full variable domain is KAGVTQTPRYLIKTRGQQVTLSCSPISGHRSVSWYQQTPGQGLQFLFEYFSETQRNKGNFPGRFSGRQFSNSRSEMNVSTLELGDSALYLCASRRGEGNTIYFGEGSWLTVV.

The CDR3 DNA sequence: TGCGCCAGCAGCTTGGGGATGGGGGCCGCAGGGGGCACAGATACGCAGTATTTT. It codes for CASSLGMGAAGGTDTQYF. The chain recombines TRBV5-1 with TRBJ2-3, with D tentatively TRBD1 (6 bases). CDR3 length equals 18 residues. Germline CDR1 and CDR2: SGHRS and YFSETQ. V was trimmed by 0 bases and J by 1 base, leaving 18 bases between them.

V usage is TRBV12-5 and J usage is TRBJ1-2; 8 bases match TRBD1. The germline gives CDR1 LGHNT, CDR2 FRNRAP. J gave up 4 bases and V 7 bases, and 5 bases lay outside the gene matches. The CDR3 sequence is 13 residues long. In nucleotides, the CDR3 is TGTGCTAGTGTCATGGGGACAGGCTATGGCTACACCTTC. The encoded protein is CASVMGTGYGYTF.

This chain connects TRBV6-1 to TRBJ1-1; D unresolved. Trimming cost V 3 bases and J 6 bases, with 14 bases left between them. This CDR3 spans 14 amino acids. In germline, CDR1 is MNHNS, CDR2 SASEGT. CDR3 region: CASSDGAGAAEAFF. CDR3 DNA sequence: TGTGCCAGCAGTGACGGTGCGGGAGCGGCTGAAGCTTTCTTT.

The rearrangement joins TRBV29-1 to TRBJ2-7, with 9 bases fitting TRBD2. CDR3 length: 12 amino acids. Germline loops: CDR1 SQVTM, CDR2 ANQGSEA. The CDR3 DNA sequence: TGCAGTCGGCGGGGACTAGCACTAGCGCAGTACTTC. Encoded protein: CSRRGLALAQYF.

The sample holds one count of this clonotype. V is TRBV7-2 and J is TRBJ2-7; TRBD1 matches 12 bases. V was pared by 6 bases and J by 4 bases, with 7 bases of the junction left unmatched. The CDR3 consists of 15 residues. Germline values: CDR1 SGHTA, CDR2 FQGNSA. The chain's CDR3 is CASRLGQGARYEQYF. DNA for the CDR3: TGTGCCAGCAGGCTGGGACAGGGGGCGCGTTACGAGCAGTACTTC.

The table lists this clonotype with a few counts. CDR3 residues: CASSQGVVRGYTDTGELFF. The CDR3 bases are TGTGCCAGCAGCCAAGGTGTAGTCAGGGGATATACGGACACCGGGGAGCTGTTTTTT. The rearrangement joins TRBV4-2 to TRBJ2-2, with a weak D call TRBD1 (6 bases). Trimming shortened V by 1 base and J by 3 bases, and 21 bases separated the two germline ends. This CDR3 comprises 19 residues. Germline-derived CDR1 and CDR2 are LGHNA and YNFKEQ.

This chain joins TRBV19 and TRBJ2-1; 10 bases line up with TRBD2. Germline lookup yields CDR1 LNHDA and CDR2 SQIVND (reference sequence). J gave up 7 bases and V 7 bases, and 10 bases lay outside the gene matches. The CDR3 is 15 residues long. The CDR3 nucleotides are TGTGCCAGTACCAATGGGGCTAGCGGGAGTAATGAGCAGTTCTTC. It codes for CASTNGASGSNEQFF.

The table lists this clonotype with many counts. The V gene is TRBV7-2, the J gene TRBJ2-2; 10 bases line up with TRBD1. Germline V gene data show CDR1 as SGHTA and CDR2 as FQGNSA. The CDR3 is 17 residues long. V was clipped by 0 bases and J by 4 bases; unmatched bases: 5. This CDR3 reads CASSLAMGQGTTGELFF. The DNA for the CDR3 is TGTGCCAGCAGCTTAGCGATGGGACAGGGGACCACCGGGGAGCTGTTTTTT.

The sample holds a few counts of this clonotype. The chain combines TRBV2 with TRBJ1-2; a possible D gene is TRBD1 (6 bases). In germline, CDR1 is SNHLY, CDR2 FYNNEI. The CDR3 sequence is 13 residues long. V gave up 7 bases and J gave up 6 bases, with 15 bases separating them. The CDR3 bases are TGTGCCAGCAAAGAACAGGGAGGGGATGGCTACACCTTC. Translation: CASKEQGGDGYTF.

This clonotype was detected a few times. The V and J genes are TRBV29-1 and TRBJ2-1; 7 nucleotides line up with TRBD1. The ends lost 3 bases at V and 3 bases at J; junction bases unmatched: 5. This CDR3 region has 14 residues. Germline CDR1 reads SQVTM; CDR2 reads ANQGSEA. CDR3 amino acids: CSVDATGIYNEQFF. CDR3 bases: TGCAGCGTTGATGCGACAGGGATCTACAATGAGCAGTTCTTC.

This clonotype has a count of ten or more. The gene calls are TRBV27 and TRBJ2-1; 9 nucleotides line up with TRBD2. The CDR3 extends over 16 amino acids. Trimming removed 2 bases from V and 0 bases from J; junction bases left unmatched: 2. Germline V lookup: CDR1 MNHEY, CDR2 SMNVEV (reference sequence). The CDR3 sequence: CASSLLSGSSYNEQFF. DNA for the CDR3: TGTGCCAGCAGTTTACTTAGCGGGAGCTCCTACAATGAGCAGTTCTTC.

This clonotype has ten or more counts. J is TRBJ1-5 and V is TRBV7-2; D not resolved. Germline V lookup: CDR1 SGHTA, CDR2 FQGNSA. This CDR3 spans 13 amino acids. V was shortened by 3 bases and J by 2 bases, with 5 bases between the two germline ends. The CDR3 sequence: CASSFPGNQPQHF. The CDR3 DNA is TGTGCCAGCAGCTTTCCCGGCAATCAGCCCCAGCATTTT.

This clonotype turned up a few times. V and J are TRBV7-2 and TRBJ1-4; the D is unclear. The germline CDR1 and CDR2 sequences are SGHTA and FQGNSA. The V end lost 3 bases, the J end lost 8 bases, and 13 bases lay between the germline ends. The CDR3 contains 14 residues. In DNA form, the CDR3 reads TGTGCCAGCAGCTTGGGAGTTAGGGAAGAAAAACTGTTTTTT. This encodes CASSLGVREEKLFF.

This chain joins TRBV6-2 or TRBV6-3 and TRBJ2-7; 8 bases map to TRBD2. CDR1 and CDR2 (germline): MNHEY, SVGEGT. J gave up 9 bases and V 6 bases, and 10 bases lay outside the gene matches. The CDR3 totals 13 residues. The CDR3 nucleotides are TGTGCCAGCAGGAACCCGGGACTAGAAGGGCAGTACTTC. Translated: CASRNPGLEGQYF.

This clonotype was detected only a few times. The chain is built from TRBV7-9 and TRBJ1-5; tentatively, D is TRBD1 (6 bases). The V gene's germline CDR1 is SEHNR and CDR2 FQNEAQ (reference sequence). Between the trimmed V and J ends, which lost 1 base and 7 bases, there was a span of 17 bases. The CDR3 loop spans 16 amino acids. CDR3 sequence reads: CASSLEGGGDRQPQHF. CDR3 in DNA: TGTGCCAGCAGCTTAGAAGGAGGGGGGGATCGGCAGCCCCAGCATTTT. The whole variable domain, remainder taken from reference TRBV7-9 and TRBJ1-5, is DTGVSQNPRHKITKRGQNVTFRCDPISEHNRLYWYRQTLGQGPEFLTYFQNEAQLEKSRLLSDRFSAERPKGSFSTLEIQRTEQGDSAMYLCASSLEGGGDRQPQHFGDGTRLSIL.

The rearrangement joins TRBV12-3 or TRBV12-4 to TRBJ2-1; D might be TRBD1 or TRBD2, each matching 5 bases. Trimming stripped 3 bases from V and 8 bases from J, with 5 bases between. The CDR3 sequence is 11 residues long. The CDR3 sequence is CASSLGDEQFF. CDR3 nucleotides: TGTGCCAGCAGTTTGGGGGATGAGCAGTTCTTC.

This clonotype turned up a few times. J is TRBJ2-5 and V is TRBV20-1; 10 nucleotides align to TRBD1. Germline CDR1 and CDR2: DFQATT and SNEGSKA (reference sequence). This CDR3 is built from 12 residues. After removal of 7 bases from V and 5 bases from J, the junction contained 4 bases not matched to a gene. The CDR3 DNA reads TGCAGTGTCCCGGGACAGGGGGAGACCCAGTACTTC. Its translation: CSVPGQGETQYF.

The rearrangement joins TRBV9 to TRBJ2-1, with 7 bases identical to TRBD2. Germline CDR1 reads SGDLS; CDR2 reads YYNGEE. The junction had 13 bases not matched to a gene; V was cut back by 0 bases and J by 7 bases. The CDR3 is 17 amino acids. CDR3 region: CASSVARGEGRRNEQFF. The CDR3 DNA follows: TGTGCCAGCAGCGTAGCAAGAGGGGAGGGCCGTAGAAATGAGCAGTTCTTC.

This clonotype was observed at least ten times. The chain carries TRBV7-8 and TRBJ1-2, with 9 nucleotides matching TRBD1. CDR1 and CDR2 from the germline V gene are SGHVS and FQNEAQ. V was pared by 4 bases and J by 8 bases, with 8 bases of the junction left unmatched. The CDR3 runs 14 residues. This chain's CDR3 is CASSWGQGGNGYTF. In nucleotides, the CDR3 is TGTGCCAGCAGCTGGGGACAGGGAGGGAACGGCTACACCTTC.

In this sample, this clonotype turned up a few times. This chain links TRBV12-3 or TRBV12-4 with TRBJ2-2, with a weak D call TRBD2 (6 bases). The CDR3 contains 13 residues. Deletions cut 5 bases from V and 6 bases from J, with 10 bases between. The CDR3 sequence is CASSIGSSGELFF. CDR3 DNA: TGTGCCAGCAGTATCGGGAGTTCCGGGGAGCTGTTTTTT.

This clonotype was observed at least ten times. The CDR3 sequence: CASSSFGWGGNYGYTF. In DNA form, the CDR3 reads TGTGCCAGCAGCTCCTTTGGCTGGGGAGGTAACTATGGCTACACCTTC. The V and J genes are TRBV5-6 and TRBJ1-2; the D is unclear. The CDR3 spans 16 residues. CDR1 is SGHDT, CDR2 YYEEEE, per germline. Trimming removed 3 bases from V and 1 base from J, with 16 bases in between.

This clonotype appeared a few times. This sequence joins TRBV7-3 and TRBJ2-3; D gene unclear. This CDR3 is 15 amino acids long. Germline loops: CDR1 SGHTA, CDR2 FQGTGA. Between the trimmed V and J ends, which lost 5 bases and 1 base, there was a span of 13 bases. The CDR3 sequence: CASSPDWGGTDTQYF. CDR3 coding DNA: TGTGCCAGCAGCCCAGACTGGGGTGGCACAGATACGCAGTATTTT. Full variable domain (remainder filled in from reference TRBV7-3 and TRBJ2-3): GAGVSQTPSNKVTEKGKYVELRCDPISGHTALYWYRQSLGQGPEFLIYFQGTGAADDSGLPNDRFFAVRPEGSVSTLKIQRTERGDSAVYLCASSPDWGGTDTQYFGPGTRLTVL.

This clonotype was seen more than once but under ten times. The V gene is TRBV18, the J gene TRBJ2-2; D is undetermined. The V gene lost 0 bases and the J gene lost 5 bases, with 7 bases spanning the gap. Germline values: CDR1 KGHSH, CDR2 LQKENI. The CDR3 is made up of 14 amino acids. CDR3 DNA: TGTGCCAGCTCACCACCGTCCCAGACCGGGGAGCTGTTTTTT. It yields the protein CASSPPSQTGELFF.

The chain joins TRBV11-2 to TRBJ1-5; D ambiguous. The CDR3 is 14 amino acids. The V gene's germline CDR1 is SGHAT and CDR2 FQNNGV. V was clipped by 4 bases and J by 1 base, with 8 bases between them. The CDR3 DNA follows: TGTGCCAGCAGCTCAGGACTGAGCAATCAGCCCCAGCATTTT. Amino acid sequence: CASSSGLSNQPQHF.

The CDR3 DNA sequence: TGTGCCAGCAGCGACGGGCCTTGGGGATTAAGGGGCTCTGGAAACACCATATATTTT. This codes for CASSDGPWGLRGSGNTIYF. This chain links TRBV9 with TRBJ1-3; maybe TRBD1 (5 bases). In germline, CDR1 is SGDLS, CDR2 YYNGEE. CDR3 length equals 19 residues. Trimming stripped 3 bases from V and 0 bases from J, with 22 bases between.

The chain recombines TRBV2 with TRBJ1-5; D remains ambiguous. The CDR3 covers 15 residues. Germline values: CDR1 SNHLY, CDR2 FYNNEI. The germline V and J ends were trimmed by 4 bases and 3 bases, with 13 bases remaining between them. The CDR3 nucleotides are TGTGCCAGCAGTGGGGCTAACGACTTCAATCAGCCCCAGCATTTT. Its translation is CASSGANDFNQPQHF.

This clonotype came up a few times. The chain recombines TRBV10-3 with TRBJ1-3; tentative D call: TRBD1 (5 bases). CDR1 is ENHRY and CDR2 is SYGVKD in the germline V gene. V lost 6 bases and J 0 bases, leaving 15 bases between the germline ends. This CDR3 has 16 amino acids. This CDR3 is CAISAPGRLSGNTIYF. The CDR3 DNA sequence: TGTGCCATCAGCGCCCCGGGACGCCTCTCTGGAAACACCATATATTTT.

This clonotype came up many times. The chain has TRBV7-2 and TRBJ2-5; D is undetermined. Germline CDR1 SGHTA, CDR2 FQGNSA. The CDR3 contains 16 residues. Trimming cost V 1 base and J 5 bases, with 17 bases left between them. In nucleotides, the CDR3 is TGTGCCAGCAGCTTAGAGCCAGGCTTAGTAATGGAGACCCAGTACTTC. This gives the protein CASSLEPGLVMETQYF.

V gene TRBV12-3 or TRBV12-4 combines with J gene TRBJ2-7; maybe TRBD1 (6 bases). V lost 7 bases and J 3 bases, leaving 7 bases between the germline ends. The CDR3 spans 11 residues. CDR3 sequence reads: CASKGGYEQYF. In DNA, the CDR3 is TGTGCCAGCAAAGGGGGCTACGAGCAGTACTTC.